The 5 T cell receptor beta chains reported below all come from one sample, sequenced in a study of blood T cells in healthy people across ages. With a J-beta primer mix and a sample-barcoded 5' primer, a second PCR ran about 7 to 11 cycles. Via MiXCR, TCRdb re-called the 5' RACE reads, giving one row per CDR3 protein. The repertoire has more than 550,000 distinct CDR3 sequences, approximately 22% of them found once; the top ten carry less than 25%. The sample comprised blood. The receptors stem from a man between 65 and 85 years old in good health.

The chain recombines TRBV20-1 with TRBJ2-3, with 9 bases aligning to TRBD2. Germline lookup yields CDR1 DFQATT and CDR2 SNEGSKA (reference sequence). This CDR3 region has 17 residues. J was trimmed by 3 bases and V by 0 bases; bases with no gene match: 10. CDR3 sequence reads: CSARDQGGGAGTDTQYF. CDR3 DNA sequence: TGCAGTGCTAGAGATCAAGGCGGGGGGGCCGGAACAGATACGCAGTATTTT.

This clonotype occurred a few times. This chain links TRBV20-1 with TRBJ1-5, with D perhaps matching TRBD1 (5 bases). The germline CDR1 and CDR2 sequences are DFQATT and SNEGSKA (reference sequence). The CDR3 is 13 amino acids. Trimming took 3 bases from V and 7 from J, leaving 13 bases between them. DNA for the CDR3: TGCAGTGCTAGTCGAACAAGGGGACAGCCCCAGCATTTT. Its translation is CSASRTRGQPQHF.

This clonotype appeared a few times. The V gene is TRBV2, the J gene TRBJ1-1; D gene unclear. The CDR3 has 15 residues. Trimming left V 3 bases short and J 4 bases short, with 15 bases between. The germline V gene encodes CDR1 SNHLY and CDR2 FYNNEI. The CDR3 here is CASSEESLGSTEAFF. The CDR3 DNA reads TGTGCCAGCAGTGAGGAGTCCCTGGGGTCCACTGAAGCTTTCTTT.

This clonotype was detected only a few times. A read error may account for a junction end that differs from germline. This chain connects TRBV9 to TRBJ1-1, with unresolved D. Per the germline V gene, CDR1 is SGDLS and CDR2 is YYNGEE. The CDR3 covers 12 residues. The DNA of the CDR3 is TGTGTCAGCAGCGTAGCGGATAATGAAGCTTTCTTT. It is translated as CVSSVADNEAFF.

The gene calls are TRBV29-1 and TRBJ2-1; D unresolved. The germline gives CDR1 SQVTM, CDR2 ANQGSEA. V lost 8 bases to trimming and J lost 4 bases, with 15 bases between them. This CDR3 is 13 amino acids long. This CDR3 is CSLQVGHYNEQFF. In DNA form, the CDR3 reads TGCAGCCTCCAAGTAGGGCATTACAATGAGCAGTTCTTC.